This TCR beta chain was captured by sequencing in a study of T-cell reconstitution after alpha-beta-depleted transplantation in children. J gave up 8 bases and V 5 bases, and 4 bases lay outside the gene matches. Germline V lookup: CDR1 DFQATT, CDR2 SNEGSKA (reference sequence). This CDR3 has 13 residues. A TCRbeta library incorporating unique molecular identifiers was prepared. One entry per CDR3 protein, called by TCRdb with MiXCR from the PCR reads. The sample includes roughly 400,000 distinct CDR3 sequences, about a fifth of them seen just once. This clonotype was seen more than once but under ten times.

The chain recombines TRBV20-1 with TRBJ2-1; 12 nucleotides line up with TRBD2. The specimen was PBMCs from the stem cell graft donor, collected from the stem cell graft. This receptor was obtained from a human donor who donated a stem cell graft to a child with acute myeloid leukemia. CDR3 region: CSARLAGDHEQFF. CDR3 nucleotides: TGCAGTGCTCGACTAGCGGGAGATCATGAGCAGTTCTTC.